Presented here are 25 T cell receptor beta chains from one specimen sequenced in a study of OX40 agonist ivuxolimab in advanced cancers. Data came from immunoSEQ multiplex PCR; TCRdb stores just in-frame clones and leaves some out. The top ten hold about 4.1% of the sample, which has 85,000 to 100,000 clones, roughly 84% seen once. The source material was CD4+ or CD8+ T cells sorted from blood, sampled in a trial of the OX40 agonist ivuxolimab. These receptors were taken from an adult with an advanced solid tumor such as melanoma, head and neck, liver or kidney cancer.

In nucleotides, the CDR3 is TGTGCCAGCAGTAGGGTCCCCAATCAGCCCCAGCATTTT. It is translated as CASSRVPNQPQHF. V and J are TRBV28 and TRBJ1-5, with D hard to call. The CDR3 contains 13 residues. V was shortened by 5 bases and J by 3 bases, with 8 bases between the two germline ends. Germline V gene sequence: CDR1 MDHEN, CDR2 SYDVKM.

This clone was seen a few times. J is TRBJ1-5 and V is TRBV14; D perhaps matches TRBD1 (5 bases). V was clipped by 5 bases and J by 6 bases, with 11 bases between them. The germline gives CDR1 SGHDN, CDR2 FVKESK. This CDR3 is built from 13 residues. This CDR3 reads CASSGGVGQPQHF. The CDR3 coding sequence is TGTGCCAGCAGCGGGGGGGTAGGTCAGCCCCAGCATTTT.

This clone has just a few counts. The chain joins TRBV2 to TRBJ2-1, with 7 bases that match TRBD1. This CDR3 spans 15 amino acids. V shed 6 bases and J 4 bases; nucleotides not matched to a gene: 9. Looked up from germline, CDR1 is SNHLY and CDR2 is FYNNEI. The CDR3 here is CASSEDRSLYNEQFF. Here the CDR3 DNA reads TGTGCCAGCAGCGAGGACAGGAGCTTATACAATGAGCAGTTCTTC.

The chain is built from TRBV14 and TRBJ2-2; 8 nucleotides align to TRBD2. Germline V gene sequence: CDR1 SGHDN, CDR2 FVKESK. The J segment lost 5 bases and the V segment lost 5 bases, leaving 10 bases of the junction unmatched. The CDR3 loop spans 16 amino acids. The CDR3 nucleotides are TGTGCCAGCAGCTCAGGAGCGGGAGTTGTTACCGGGGAGCTGTTTTTT. Amino acids: CASSSGAGVVTGELFF.

The chain carries TRBV7-8 and TRBJ2-5; 7 nucleotides line up with TRBD1. The germline gives CDR1 SGHVS, CDR2 FQNEAQ. Trimming cost V 2 bases and J 4 bases; bases outside gene matches: 4. The CDR3 totals 14 residues. CDR3 residues: CASSLWTGGETQYF. In DNA, the CDR3 is TGTGCCAGCAGCTTATGGACAGGTGGAGAGACCCAGTACTTC.

CDR3 DNA sequence: TGTGCCAGCAGTGAAGCTCTATATGTGCGGGGCCCTGAGGAGCAGTACTTC. Translating gives CASSEALYVRGPEEQYF. The chain uses TRBV6-1 and TRBJ2-7, with a possible D match to TRBD2 (6 bases). Germline CDR1 reads MNHNS; CDR2 reads SASEGT. Deletions cut 0 bases from V and 7 bases from J, with 22 bases between. This CDR3 comprises 17 residues.

Turning to this clone: One end of the junction fails to match germline, which may point to a read error. J is TRBJ1-2 and V is TRBV14; D gene ambiguous. Germline V lookup: CDR1 SGHDN, CDR2 FVKESK. This CDR3 has 13 amino acids. The CDR3 is CVSSQGRFYGYTF. The CDR3 DNA is TGTGTCAGCAGCCAAGGCAGATTCTATGGCTACACCTTC.

This CDR3 is CASSLEMGGGVYEQYF. The CDR3 DNA sequence: TGTGCCAGCAGCTTGGAGATGGGGGGTGGCGTCTACGAGCAGTACTTC. This sequence joins TRBV7-6 and TRBJ2-7; the D gene is possibly TRBD2 (6 bases). The length of the CDR3 is 16 residues. Germline lookup yields CDR1 SGHVS and CDR2 FNYEAQ. V lost 3 bases, J lost 3 bases, and 18 bases lay in between. Full variable domain (outside the CDR3, taken from reference TRBV7-6 and TRBJ2-7): GAGVSQSPRYKVTKRGQDVALRCDPISGHVSLYWYRQALGQGPEFLTYFNYEAQQDKSGLPNDRFSAERPEGSISTLTIQRTEQRDSAMYRCASSLEMGGGVYEQYFGPGTRLTVT.

Turning to this clone: Other DNA sequences in the same sample also yield this CDR3. J is TRBJ2-2 and V is TRBV5-1; no clear D. The germline V gene encodes CDR1 SGHRS and CDR2 YFSETQ. CDR3 size: 13 residues. V was trimmed by 0 bases and J by 5 bases, leaving 5 bases between them. The CDR3 here is CASSLEVTGELFF. In nucleotides, the CDR3 is TGCGCCAGCAGCTTGGAAGTAACCGGGGAGCTGTTTTTT. The variable domain in full, with the rest retrieved from reference TRBV5-1 and TRBJ2-2, is KAGVTQTPRYLIKTRGQQVTLSCSPISGHRSVSWYQQTPGQGLQFLFEYFSETQRNKGNFPGRFSGRQFSNSRSEMNVSTLELGDSALYLCASSLEVTGELFFGEGSRLTVL.

The chain has TRBV11-2 and TRBJ2-5; TRBD2 might be the D (6 bases). Germline V gene sequence: CDR1 SGHAT, CDR2 FQNNGV. V was pared by 5 bases and J by 4 bases, with 14 bases between. This CDR3 contains 14 residues. The CDR3 nucleotides are TGTGCCAGCAGCCGCAGACTAGTCACAGAGACCCAGTACTTC. Translated: CASSRRLVTETQYF. Complete variable domain (other parts from reference TRBV11-2 and TRBJ2-5): EAGVAQSPRYKIIEKRQSVAFWCNPISGHATLYWYQQILGQGPKLLIQFQNNGVVDDSQLPKDRFSAERLKGVDSTLKIQPAKLEDSAVYLCASSRRLVTETQYFGPGTRLLVL.

This chain joins TRBV5-6 and TRBJ2-3; D is tentatively TRBD1 or TRBD2 (5 bases each). The CDR3 length is 15 residues. Germline V gene data show CDR1 as SGHDT and CDR2 as YYEEEE. V shed 0 bases and J shed 1 base, with 9 bases lying between them. The CDR3: CASSLGQGGTDTQYF. The DNA of the CDR3 is TGTGCCAGCAGCTTGGGTCAGGGAGGCACAGATACGCAGTATTTT.

V gene TRBV11-3 combines with J gene TRBJ2-7; D gene unclear. Germline lookup yields CDR1 SGHNT and CDR2 YENEEA. The V end lost 1 base, the J end lost 0 bases, and 4 bases lay between the germline ends. CDR3 size: 13 residues. DNA of the CDR3: TGTGCCAGCAGCTTAGCCCTCTCCTACGAGCAGTACTTC. Amino acids: CASSLALSYEQYF.

V and J are TRBV6-5 and TRBJ1-3; perhaps TRBD1 as D (5 bases). CDR3 length: 13 amino acids. Germline values: CDR1 MNHEY, CDR2 SVGAGI. The ends were cut back, 4 bases at V and 13 bases at J, with 17 bases in the middle. The CDR3 region is CASSSPGTAFIYF. The CDR3 DNA follows: TGTGCCAGCAGTTCCCCCGGGACCGCTTTTATATATTTT.

This sequence joins TRBV5-8 and TRBJ2-3; no firm D call. This CDR3 has 12 amino acids. The V end lost 3 bases, the J end lost 2 bases, and 4 bases lay between the germline ends. Germline values: CDR1 SGHTS, CDR2 YDEGEE. The CDR3 DNA reads TGTGCCAGCAGCTCCGTCACAGATACGCAGTATTTT. Translated: CASSSVTDTQYF.

The chain joins TRBV2 to TRBJ2-5; D gene unclear. The J call may be faulty, since TRBJ2-7 better matches the DNA end. The CDR3 extends over 14 amino acids. Germline V CDR1 and CDR2: SNHLY, FYNNEI. CDR3 in DNA: TGTGCCAGCAGTGAAGCTAGCTATTTCTACGAGCAGTACTTC. Protein sequence: CASSEASYFYEQYF.

The chain recombines TRBV9 with TRBJ1-1; D uncertain. The CDR3 has 14 residues. Deletions cut 0 bases from V and 1 base from J, with 7 bases between. Per germline, CDR1 SGDLS and CDR2 YYNGEE. The CDR3: CASSVVERNTEAFF. In DNA, the CDR3 is TGTGCCAGCAGCGTAGTGGAGCGGAACACTGAAGCTTTCTTT. Supplemented by reference TRBV9 and TRBJ1-1, the full variable domain reads DSGVTQTPKHLITATGQRVTLRCSPRSGDLSVYWYQQSLDQGLQFLIQYYNGEERAKGNILERFSAQQFPDLHSELNLSSLELGDSALYFCASSVVERNTEAFFGQGTRLTVV.

The V call is TRBV27, the J call TRBJ2-1; D may be TRBD2 (6 bases). The CDR3 runs 15 residues. Germline V lookup: CDR1 MNHEY, CDR2 SMNVEV (reference sequence). The V gene lost 5 bases and the J gene lost 9 bases, with 20 bases spanning the gap. CDR3 nucleotide sequence: TGTGCCAGCAGTCCCCTAGCGAACCCAGGGTTTGAGCAGTTCTTC. Amino acid sequence: CASSPLANPGFEQFF.

This chain links TRBV7-9 with TRBJ2-7, with D unclear. The length of the CDR3 is 13 residues. V lost 3 bases, J lost 5 bases, and 11 bases lay in between. Germline V lookup: CDR1 SEHNR, CDR2 FQNEAQ (reference sequence). CDR3 protein: CASSFRLLDEQYF. For the CDR3, the DNA is TGTGCCAGCAGCTTTAGGCTCCTCGACGAGCAGTACTTC.

The chain uses TRBV9 and TRBJ2-7, with 9 bases identical to TRBD1. The CDR3 runs 16 residues. Per germline, CDR1 SGDLS and CDR2 YYNGEE. Unmatched junction bases numbered 12, after V lost 3 bases and J lost 5 bases. CDR3 sequence: CASSGQAGQGGDEQYF. CDR3 coding DNA: TGTGCCAGCAGCGGTCAAGCGGGACAGGGAGGTGACGAGCAGTACTTC.

The chain joins TRBV4-2 to TRBJ2-5; 7 nucleotides match TRBD2. The J call is doubtful: the DNA matches TRBJ2-7 better. The CDR3 has 16 residues. Germline lookup yields CDR1 LGHNA and CDR2 YNFKEQ. The CDR3 region has the DNA TGTGCCAGCAGCCAAGAATCCCTAGCGGTGTCCTACGAGCAGTACTTC. Translated, it gives CASSQESLAVSYEQYF.

V is TRBV4-1 and J is TRBJ2-2, with 9 nucleotides matching TRBD2. This CDR3 is built from 16 residues. Trimming took 5 bases from V and 8 from J; bases not matched to a gene: 12. Germline-derived CDR1 and CDR2 are MGHRA and YSYEKL. The CDR3 here is CASSSIGLARGGELFF. Here the CDR3 DNA reads TGCGCCAGCAGCTCAATCGGACTAGCGCGGGGGGGGGAGCTGTTTTTT.

The V and J genes are TRBV19 and TRBJ2-1, with D tentatively TRBD2 (5 bases). V lost 6 bases and J 6 bases, leaving 18 bases between the germline ends. CDR1 and CDR2 (germline): LNHDA, SQIVND (reference sequence). The CDR3 has 15 amino acids. CDR3 nucleotide sequence: TGTGCCAGTAGCCTAACTAGGAACGAAGCCAATGAGCAGTTCTTC. Residues: CASSLTRNEANEQFF.

V and J are TRBV2 and TRBJ2-5; D possibly corresponds to TRBD2 (5 bases). This CDR3 comprises 13 residues. V shed 1 base and J shed 6 bases, with 9 bases lying between them. From germline, CDR1 is SNHLY and CDR2 FYNNEI. In DNA form, the CDR3 reads TGTGCCAGCAGTGAAGACGGGGTGCAGACCCAGTACTTC. It encodes CASSEDGVQTQYF.

V is TRBV18 and J is TRBJ2-2; maybe TRBD2 (6 bases). CDR1 and CDR2 from the germline V gene are KGHSH and LQKENI. V lost 4 bases to trimming and J lost 0 bases, with 15 bases between them. There are 17 residues in the CDR3. CDR3 protein: CASSRGALAPNTGELFF. CDR3 sequence (DNA): TGTGCCAGCTCACGAGGGGCCCTAGCGCCGAACACCGGGGAGCTGTTTTTT.

J is TRBJ1-5 and V is TRBV6-1; 11 bases are shared with TRBD1. V lost 3 bases and J lost 3; bases outside the gene matches: 7. The CDR3 has 17 amino acids. Germline lookup yields CDR1 MNHNS and CDR2 SASEGT. CDR3 amino acids: CASSDVLDRGPNQPQHF. CDR3 bases: TGTGCCAGCAGTGATGTCCTGGACAGGGGGCCCAATCAGCCCCAGCATTTT.